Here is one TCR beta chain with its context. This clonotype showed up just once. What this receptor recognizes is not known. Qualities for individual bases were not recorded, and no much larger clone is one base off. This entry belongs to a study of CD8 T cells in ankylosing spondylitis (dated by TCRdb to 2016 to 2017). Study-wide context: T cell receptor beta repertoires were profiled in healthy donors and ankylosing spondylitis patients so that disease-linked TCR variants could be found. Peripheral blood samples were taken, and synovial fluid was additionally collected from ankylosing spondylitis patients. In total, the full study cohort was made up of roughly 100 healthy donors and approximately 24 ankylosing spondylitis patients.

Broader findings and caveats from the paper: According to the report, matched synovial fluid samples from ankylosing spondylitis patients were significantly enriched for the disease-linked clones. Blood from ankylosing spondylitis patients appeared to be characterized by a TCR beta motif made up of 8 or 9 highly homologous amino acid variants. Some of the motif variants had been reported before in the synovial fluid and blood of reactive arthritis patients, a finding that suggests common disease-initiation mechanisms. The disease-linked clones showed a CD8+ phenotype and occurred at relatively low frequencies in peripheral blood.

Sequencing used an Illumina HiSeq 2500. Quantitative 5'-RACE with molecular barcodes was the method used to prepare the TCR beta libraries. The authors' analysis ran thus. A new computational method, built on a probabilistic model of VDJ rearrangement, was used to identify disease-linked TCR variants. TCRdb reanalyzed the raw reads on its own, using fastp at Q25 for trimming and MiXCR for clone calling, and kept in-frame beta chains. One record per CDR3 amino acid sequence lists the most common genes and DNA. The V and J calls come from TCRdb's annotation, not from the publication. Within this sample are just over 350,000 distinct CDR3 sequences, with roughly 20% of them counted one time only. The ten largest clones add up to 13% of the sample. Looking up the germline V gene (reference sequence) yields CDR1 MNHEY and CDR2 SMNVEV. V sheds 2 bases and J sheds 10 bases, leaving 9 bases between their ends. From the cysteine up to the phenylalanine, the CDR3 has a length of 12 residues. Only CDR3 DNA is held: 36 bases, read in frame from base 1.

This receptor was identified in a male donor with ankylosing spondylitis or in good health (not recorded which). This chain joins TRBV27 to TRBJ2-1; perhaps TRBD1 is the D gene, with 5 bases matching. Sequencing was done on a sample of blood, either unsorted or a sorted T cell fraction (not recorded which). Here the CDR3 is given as CASSLAAGEQFF. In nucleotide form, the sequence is TGTGCCAGCAGTTTAGCGGCAGGGGAGCAGTTCTTC.